What follows are 21 T cell receptor beta chains derived from one specimen sequenced in a study of blood T cells in healthy people across ages. The authors ran a second PCR of 7 to 11 cycles using a sample-barcoded 5' primer and a J-beta primer mix. TCRdb itself ran the 5' RACE reads through MiXCR, one entry per CDR3 protein. The data contain 1.5 million to 2 million distinct CDR3 sequences, roughly 52% of them singletons. The specimen sequenced was blood. Receptors were obtained from a woman aged 40 to 50 in good health.

The V and J genes are TRBV6-5 and TRBJ2-1, with 7 bases identical to TRBD1. The germline V gene encodes CDR1 MNHEY and CDR2 SVGAGI. The junction had 10 bases not matched to a gene; V was cut back by 2 bases and J by 0 bases. The CDR3 is 18 amino acids. In DNA, the CDR3 is TGTGCCAGCAGTTACGGGCAGGGGGTAGCGATCTCCTACAATGAGCAGTTCTTC. As protein: CASSYGQGVAISYNEQFF.

The rearrangement uses TRBV28 and TRBJ1-2; 8 nucleotides line up with TRBD1. CDR3 length: 14 residues. V lost 3 bases to trimming and J lost 7 bases; unmatched junction nucleotides: 7. Germline assignment: CDR1 MDHEN and CDR2 SYDVKM. DNA of the CDR3: TGTGCCAGCAGTTTGGTTCAGGGGGCGTTTGGCTACACCTTC. This translates into CASSLVQGAFGYTF.

The rearrangement links TRBV5-5 to TRBJ2-6; D unresolved. CDR3 length: 18 residues. V lost 0 bases, J lost 0 bases, and 13 bases lay in between. Germline V gene data show CDR1 as SGHKS and CDR2 as YYEKEE (reference sequence). Here the CDR3 reads CASSLGAALISGANVLTF. CDR3 nucleotides: TGTGCCAGCAGCTTGGGGGCAGCCCTAATCTCTGGGGCCAACGTCCTGACTTTC. The full variable domain, rest sourced from reference TRBV5-5 and TRBJ2-6, is DAGVTQSPTHLIKTRGQQVTLRCSPISGHKSVSWYQQVLGQGPQFIFQYYEKEERGRGNFPDRFSARQFPNYSSELNVNALLLGDSALYLCASSLGAALISGANVLTFGAGSRLTVL.

The chain carries TRBV28 and TRBJ2-3; 10 bases fit TRBD1. The V and J ends lost 6 bases and 2 bases, in that order; junction bases with no gene match: 8. In germline, CDR1 is MDHEN, CDR2 SYDVKM. This CDR3 comprises 16 residues. CDR3 DNA: TGTGCCAGCAGGATCCCGGGACAGGGGCACACAGATACGCAGTATTTT. As protein: CASRIPGQGHTDTQYF.

This chain joins TRBV7-9 and TRBJ2-1; D not certain. CDR3 length: 11 residues. The germline gives CDR1 SEHNR, CDR2 FQNEAQ (reference sequence). Trimming removed 5 bases from V and 12 bases from J, with 11 bases in between. Written as DNA, the CDR3 is TGTGCCAGCAGCGGTCAAGGCTGGCAGTTCTTC. Amino acid sequence: CASSGQGWQFF.

V gene TRBV6-6 combines with J gene TRBJ1-2; a possible D gene is TRBD1 (5 bases). The CDR3 consists of 16 residues. The V gene's germline CDR1 is MNHNY and CDR2 SVGAGI (reference sequence). V lost 7 bases and J 1 base, leaving 19 bases between the germline ends. For the CDR3, the DNA is TGTGCCAGCATCTCTTTAGGGGAGCTCCTTAACTATGGCTACACCTTC. Translation: CASISLGELLNYGYTF.

This clonotype appeared once. The V call is TRBV2, the J call TRBJ2-1, with 7 bases fitting TRBD1. The V segment lost 6 bases and the J segment 10 bases; nucleotides outside the gene matches: 12. The CDR3 covers 14 residues. The germline CDR1 and CDR2 sequences are SNHLY and FYNNEI. CDR3 loop: CASREDRSSYEQFF. As DNA, the CDR3 is TGTGCCAGCAGGGAGGACAGGAGCTCCTACGAGCAGTTCTTC.

The rearrangement uses TRBV20-1 and TRBJ1-5; 8 bases line up with TRBD1. Trimming removed 6 bases from V and 4 bases from J; junction bases left unmatched: 11. The CDR3 extends over 15 amino acids. Germline V gene sequence: CDR1 DFQATT, CDR2 SNEGSKA (reference sequence). The CDR3, as DNA: TGCAGTGCCGCCCCCCATGACAGGGGTAATCAGCCCCAGCATTTT. Translated, it gives CSAAPHDRGNQPQHF.

The chain joins TRBV10-1 to TRBJ2-1; D not certain. Germline V gene data show CDR1 as WNHNN and CDR2 as SYGVQD (reference sequence). V lost 2 bases and J 7 bases, leaving 12 bases between the germline ends. The CDR3 is 14 residues long. CDR3 bases: TGCGCCAGCAGTGAGGACTGGACCTCAAATGAGCAGTTCTTC. Protein: CASSEDWTSNEQFF.

This chain uses TRBV12-3 or TRBV12-4 with TRBJ1-4, with 11 bases lining up with TRBD1. V was clipped by 7 bases and J by 4 bases; unmatched bases: 8. CDR3 length: 16 residues. CDR3 amino acids: CASTLGTGGYNEKLFF. The CDR3 DNA sequence: TGTGCCAGCACCTTGGGGACAGGGGGGTATAATGAAAAACTGTTTTTT.

Of note for this clonotype: At one boundary the junction diverges from the germline segment, which might be a read error. The chain couples TRBV6-5 to TRBJ1-1; 7 bases are a match to TRBD1. The CDR3 sequence is 15 residues long. CDR1 is MNHEY and CDR2 is SVGAGI in the germline V gene. CDR3 loop: CASSHSRQGSTEAFF. The CDR3 DNA sequence: TGTGCCAGCAGTCACTCTCGACAGGGCAGCACTGAAGCTTTCTTT.

The chain links TRBV7-2 to TRBJ2-3, with D maybe TRBD2 (5 bases). Germline V gene lookup returns CDR1 SGHTA and CDR2 FQGNSA. V was cut by 3 bases and J by 2 bases, with 18 bases left in between. The CDR3 has 17 residues. The CDR3 sequence is CASSFSRGRTHTDTQYF. CDR3 nucleotides: TGTGCCAGCAGCTTTTCGCGCGGGCGAACCCACACAGATACGCAGTATTTT.

The chain links TRBV18 to TRBJ2-1; D is tentatively TRBD1 or TRBD2 (5 bases each). CDR1 KGHSH and CDR2 LQKENI come from the germline V gene. The CDR3 covers 17 residues. Between the trimmed V and J ends, which lost 6 bases and 0 bases, there was a span of 18 bases. The CDR3 region is CASSPPKGPGSYNEQFF. For the CDR3, the DNA is TGTGCCAGCTCTCCCCCCAAGGGACCGGGCTCCTACAATGAGCAGTTCTTC.

This clonotype was observed many times. This chain links TRBV29-1 with TRBJ2-5; D ambiguous. V dropped 4 bases and J dropped 5 bases, with 14 bases sitting between them. Germline values: CDR1 SQVTM, CDR2 ANQGSEA. CDR3 length: 13 amino acids. The CDR3 here is CSVVPVLGETQYF. DNA for the CDR3: TGCAGCGTTGTGCCGGTCCTCGGGGAGACCCAGTACTTC. Filled out from reference TRBV29-1 and TRBJ2-5, the complete variable domain reads SAVISQKPSRDICQRGTSLTIQCQVDSQVTMMFWYRQQPGQSLTLIATANQGSEATYESGFVIDKFPISRPNLTFSTLTVSNMSPEDSSIYLCSVVPVLGETQYFGPGTRLLVL.

CDR3 loop: CASRPGQGLLRAEAFF. The CDR3 coding sequence is TGTGCCAGCAGACCGGGACAGGGCCTCTTGAGGGCTGAAGCTTTCTTT. This rearrangement joins TRBV27 to TRBJ1-1; TRBD1 matches at 9 bases. With V trimmed by 6 bases and J by 6 bases, 14 bases remained unmatched. The CDR3 sequence is 16 residues long. From germline, CDR1 is MNHEY and CDR2 SMNVEV (reference sequence).

The chain employs TRBV5-6 and TRBJ2-1, with 14 bases fitting TRBD2. Germline V CDR1 and CDR2: SGHDT, YYEEEE. The CDR3 is 22 amino acids. The J segment lost 1 base and the V segment lost 4 bases, leaving 19 bases of the junction unmatched. The CDR3: CASSDAGTSGGRRGVSYNEQFF. The CDR3 coding sequence is TGTGCCAGCAGCGACGCCGGGACTAGCGGGGGTCGACGTGGAGTGTCCTACAATGAGCAGTTCTTC.

The chain joins TRBV28 to TRBJ2-7; the match to TRBD1 covers 8 bases. CDR3 length: 14 amino acids. In germline, CDR1 is MDHEN, CDR2 SYDVKM. With V trimmed by 5 bases and J by 2 bases, 5 bases remained unmatched. The CDR3 protein is CASSPGGAAYEQYF. CDR3 nucleotide sequence: TGTGCCAGCAGTCCAGGGGGCGCAGCCTACGAGCAGTACTTC. Variable domain in full (rest from reference TRBV28 and TRBJ2-7): DVKVTQSSRYLVKRTGEKVFLECVQDMDHENMFWYRQDPGLGLRLIYFSYDVKMKEKGDIPEGYSVSREKKERFSLILESASTNQTSMYLCASSPGGAAYEQYFGPGTRLTVT.

V usage is TRBV7-2 and J usage is TRBJ2-1, with TRBD2 matching over 7 bases. Germline V gene lookup returns CDR1 SGHTA and CDR2 FQGNSA. Germline trimming cut 3 bases from V and 2 bases from J; bases unmatched to any gene: 4. The CDR3 totals 15 residues. CDR3 sequence reads: CASSFDSGPYNEQFF. The CDR3 DNA sequence: TGTGCCAGCAGCTTTGATAGCGGGCCCTACAATGAGCAGTTCTTC.

V gene TRBV6-2 or TRBV6-3 combines with J gene TRBJ2-5; D is uncertain. The V end was cut by 3 bases, the J end by 3 bases, with 11 bases between. The CDR3 spans 14 residues. Germline CDR1 and CDR2: MNHEY and SVGEGT. The CDR3 nucleotides are TGTGCCAGCAGTTATTATGGAACCGAAGAGACCCAGTACTTC. It yields the protein CASSYYGTEETQYF.

V is TRBV12-3 or TRBV12-4 and J is TRBJ1-2; 8 nucleotides agree with TRBD1. CDR3 length equals 13 residues. V lost 6 bases, J lost 8 bases, and 8 bases stayed unmatched. The CDR3 loop reads CASSQDRGWGYTF. Here the CDR3 DNA reads TGTGCCAGCAGCCAAGACAGGGGCTGGGGCTACACCTTC.

This clonotype occurred a few times. The V call is TRBV7-2, the J call TRBJ1-2; maybe TRBD1 (5 bases). V was cut by 4 bases and J by 5 bases, with 17 bases left in between. CDR1 and CDR2 (germline): SGHTA, FQGNSA. This CDR3 contains 15 residues. CDR3 region: CASSSGRVTLYGYTF. The CDR3 nucleotides read TGTGCCAGCAGCTCCGGCAGGGTTACCCTTTATGGCTACACCTTC.